This T cell receptor beta chain was captured by sequencing in a study of early T cells in non-severe SARS-CoV-2 infection. Study in general: The study sequenced bulk RNA from unsorted whole blood, with chains unpaired.

In this sample, this clonotype turned up many times. Its cognate antigen is unknown. CDR3 length: 13 residues. V lost 4 bases to trimming and J lost 1 base, with 8 bases between them. Per the germline V gene, CDR1 is SGHAT and CDR2 is FQNNGV. Molecules of cDNA were individually given unique molecular identifiers that were attached to them. TCRdb reprocessed the 5' RACE reads with MiXCR, giving one entry per CDR3 protein. Of 45,000 to 65,000 distinct CDR3 sequences listed, more than 10% are singletons. Study-level results: There was a bias toward anti-spike CD8 responses in VDJdb matching, which missed private and CD4 specificities.

This TCR came from an adult who was a healthcare worker with PCR-confirmed SARS-CoV-2 infection or an uninfected control (not recorded which). The starting material was whole blood, obtained at baseline. The rearrangement uses TRBV11-2 and TRBJ2-7; weak D call: TRBD1 (6 bases). CDR3 nucleotide sequence: TGTGCCAGCAGCTCGACAGGTTCCTACGAGCAGTACTTC. It codes for CASSSTGSYEQYF.